In this sample, the clone carrying this TCR beta chain turned up a few times. The sample originates from a study of blood T cells in healthy people across ages. The CDR3 totals 11 residues. CDR1 is SGHRS and CDR2 is YFSETQ in the germline V gene. The ends were cut back, 4 bases at V and 6 bases at J, with 8 bases in the middle. A sample-barcoded 5' primer and a J-beta primer mix were used in a second PCR of about 6 to 11 cycles. Samples each returned at least 2.5 million CDR3-containing paired-end reads. Each CDR3 protein is one row after TCRdb ran MiXCR on the 5' RACE reads. The profile shows 1.5 million to 2 million distinct CDR3 sequences, about 50% of them singletons. Researchers report isolating at least 6.5 million PBMCs per sample.

V is TRBV5-1 and J is TRBJ2-7, with D unresolved. The clonotype originates from a middle-aged woman in good health. The sample consisted of blood. The chain's CDR3 is CASSDKIEQYF. In nucleotides, the CDR3 is TGCGCCAGCAGCGACAAAATCGAGCAGTACTTC. Variable domain in full (rest from reference TRBV5-1 and TRBJ2-7): KAGVTQTPRYLIKTRGQQVTLSCSPISGHRSVSWYQQTPGQGLQFLFEYFSETQRNKGNFPGRFSGRQFSNSRSEMNVSTLELGDSALYLCASSDKIEQYFGPGTRLTVT.